These 8 T cell receptor beta chains were all obtained from the same sample, sequenced in a study of blood T cell repertoires in COVID-19. TCRdb keeps only in-frame clones here, not all; method: immunoSEQ multiplex PCR. Of roughly 170,000 clones listed, 79% are singletons. The source material was peripheral blood. Receptors were obtained from a woman aged 60-75 years with COVID-19, enrolled during active disease.

The genes are TRBV4-3 and TRBJ2-1, with 8 nucleotides matching TRBD2. CDR1 and CDR2 (germline): LGHNA, YSLEER. The CDR3 sequence is 16 residues long. The V and J ends lost 3 bases and 0 bases, in that order; junction bases with no gene match: 4. CDR3 sequence (DNA): TGCGCCAGCAGCCAGTTAGCGGGAAACTCCTACAATGAGCAGTTCTTC. Its protein product is CASSQLAGNSYNEQFF.

The rearrangement uses TRBV5-4 and TRBJ1-2; TRBD1 aligns across 8 bases. With V trimmed by 4 bases and J by 8 bases, 13 bases remained unmatched. This CDR3 is built from 15 residues. The germline CDR1 and CDR2 sequences are SGHNT and YYREEE (reference sequence). CDR3 DNA sequence: TGTGCCAGCAGCCCGCAGCGACAGGGGCAGAGGGGCTACACCTTC. Its translation is CASSPQRQGQRGYTF.

The V gene is TRBV28, the J gene TRBJ1-1; D perhaps matches TRBD1 (6 bases). CDR3 length: 13 residues. CDR1 is MDHEN and CDR2 is SYDVKM in the germline V gene. Trimming stripped 4 bases from V and 11 bases from J, with 17 bases between. The CDR3 sequence is CASSSPPRGWAFF. The CDR3 coding sequence is TGTGCCAGCAGTTCCCCCCCAAGGGGGTGGGCTTTCTTT. The whole variable domain, remainder taken from reference TRBV28 and TRBJ1-1, is DVKVTQSSRYLVKRTGEKVFLECVQDMDHENMFWYRQDPGLGLRLIYFSYDVKMKEKGDIPEGYSVSREKKERFSLILESASTNQTSMYLCASSSPPRGWAFFGQGTRLTVV.

The chain couples TRBV10-1 to TRBJ1-3; maybe TRBD1 (5 bases). Trimming took off 6 bases at V and 2 bases at J, with 8 bases between the two ends. The CDR3 length is 13 residues. Germline V lookup: CDR1 WNHNN, CDR2 SYGVQD (reference sequence). CDR3 residues: CASRSGAGNTIYF. The CDR3 DNA reads TGCGCCAGCAGGTCGGGGGCTGGAAACACCATATATTTT.

The J gene is TRBJ2-6, the V gene TRBV7-2; weak D call: TRBD1 (5 bases). Trimming removed 1 base at V and 4 bases at J, with 17 bases between. In germline, CDR1 is SGHTA, CDR2 FQGNSA. This CDR3 is 18 amino acids long. CDR3 in DNA: TGTGCCAGCAGCTTAGAGGTGACAGTCATGAAGGGGGCCAACGTCCTGACTTTC. Translated: CASSLEVTVMKGANVLTF. The complete variable domain, with remaining parts taken from reference TRBV7-2 and TRBJ2-6, reads GAGVSQSPSNKVTEKGKDVELRCDPISGHTALYWYRQSLGQGLEFLIYFQGNSAPDKSGLPSDRFSAERTGGSVSTLTIQRTQQEDSAVYLCASSLEVTVMKGANVLTFGAGSRLTVL.

The chain recombines TRBV29-1 with TRBJ1-1; D unresolved. Trimming shortened V by 4 bases and J by 1 base, and 10 bases separated the two germline ends. This CDR3 comprises 13 residues. Germline CDR1 reads SQVTM; CDR2 reads ANQGSEA. The CDR3 region has the DNA TGCAGCGTTGGGGCGGGAACGAACACTGAAGCTTTCTTT. It codes for CSVGAGTNTEAFF.

The sample holds a few counts of this clone. The genes are TRBV27 and TRBJ2-2; TRBD1 matches 7 bases. V lost 4 bases and J lost 3; bases outside the gene matches: 8. Germline CDR1 and CDR2: MNHEY and SMNVEV (reference sequence). This CDR3 contains 16 residues. CDR3 sequence: CASSSGQAQHTGELFF. CDR3 nucleotides: TGTGCCAGCAGTTCAGGACAGGCGCAGCACACCGGGGAGCTGTTTTTT.

This clone occurred a few times. The rearrangement links TRBV28 to TRBJ2-1; a possible D gene is TRBD2 (6 bases). This CDR3 region has 18 residues. V lost 4 bases to trimming and J lost 0 bases, with 19 bases between them. Germline CDR1 is MDHEN and CDR2 is SYDVKM. The CDR3 loop reads CASSSPMGGASSYNEQFF. The CDR3, as DNA: TGTGCCAGCAGTTCCCCCATGGGCGGGGCGAGCTCCTACAATGAGCAGTTCTTC.